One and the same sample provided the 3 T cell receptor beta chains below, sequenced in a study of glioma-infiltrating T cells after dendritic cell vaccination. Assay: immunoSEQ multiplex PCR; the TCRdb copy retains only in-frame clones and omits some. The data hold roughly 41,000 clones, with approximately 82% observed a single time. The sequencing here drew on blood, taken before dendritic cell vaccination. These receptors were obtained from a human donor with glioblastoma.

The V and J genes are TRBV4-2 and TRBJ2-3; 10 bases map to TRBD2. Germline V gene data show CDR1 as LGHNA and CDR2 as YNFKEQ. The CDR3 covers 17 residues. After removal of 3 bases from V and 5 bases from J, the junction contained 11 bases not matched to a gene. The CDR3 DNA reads TGTGCCAGCAGCCAGCTACGAGCGGGGGGGATAGGAGATACGCAGTATTTT. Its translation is CASSQLRAGGIGDTQYF.

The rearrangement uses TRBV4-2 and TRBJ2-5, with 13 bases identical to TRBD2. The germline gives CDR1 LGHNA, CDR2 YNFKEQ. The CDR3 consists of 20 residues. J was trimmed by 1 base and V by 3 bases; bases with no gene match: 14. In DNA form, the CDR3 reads TGTGCCAGCAGCCAGCGACCGGGACTAGCGGGGACCGGAACCCAAGAGACCCAGTACTTC. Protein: CASSQRPGLAGTGTQETQYF.

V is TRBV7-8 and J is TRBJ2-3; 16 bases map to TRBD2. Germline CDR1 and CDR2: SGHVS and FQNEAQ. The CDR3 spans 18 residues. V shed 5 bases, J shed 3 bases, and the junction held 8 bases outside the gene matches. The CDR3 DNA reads TGTGCCAGCAGCGGTAGAGGGACTAGCGGGGGGGCGACAGATACGCAGTATTTT. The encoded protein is CASSGRGTSGGATDTQYF.